Below are 7 T cell receptor beta chains sequenced from a single sample in a study of blood T cells in healthy people across ages. The second PCR ran roughly 6 to 12 cycles with a sample-barcoded 5' primer and J-beta primers. TCRdb independently ran MiXCR on the 5' RACE reads; one entry per CDR3 protein. The table includes over a million distinct CDR3 sequences, 20% to 25% detected once. These data were also reused for a study on T cells of mothers and their children.

Sequencing was performed on blood. These receptors originate from a girl aged 2-10 years in good health.

J is TRBJ2-1 and V is TRBV5-1, with 8 positions matching TRBD1. Germline lookup yields CDR1 SGHRS and CDR2 YFSETQ. The trim removed 0 bases at V and 2 bases at J, leaving 4 bases unmatched. The CDR3 spans 16 residues. The DNA for the CDR3 is TGCGCCAGCAGCTTGGGGGGACAGGTCACCTACAATGAGCAGTTCTTC. Encoded protein: CASSLGGQVTYNEQFF.

This clonotype was picked up a small number of times. The V and J genes are TRBV20-1 and TRBJ2-3; TRBD2 agrees at 7 bases. This CDR3 region has 14 residues. With V trimmed by 5 bases and J by 4 bases, 9 bases remained unmatched. From germline, CDR1 is DFQATT and CDR2 SNEGSKA (reference sequence). As DNA, the CDR3 is TGCAGTGCTCGACTAGCTCTAATTGCAGATACGCAGTATTTT. Translating gives CSARLALIADTQYF.

The chain employs TRBV20-1 and TRBJ2-1; TRBD2 aligns across 7 bases. Germline CDR1 is DFQATT and CDR2 is SNEGSKA (reference sequence). V dropped 6 bases and J dropped 4; count of bases not matched to a gene: 9. The CDR3 has 14 residues. This CDR3 reads CSALQRGRYNEQFF. CDR3 DNA sequence: TGCAGTGCCCTCCAGCGGGGACGATACAATGAGCAGTTCTTC.

V gene TRBV10-3 combines with J gene TRBJ2-5, with D uncertain. The V gene's germline CDR1 is ENHRY and CDR2 SYGVKD. V gave up 8 bases and J gave up 3 bases, with 10 bases separating them. The CDR3 is made up of 12 amino acids. The CDR3 region is CAIGQAKETQYF. CDR3 bases: TGTGCCATCGGGCAGGCAAAAGAGACCCAGTACTTC.

This clonotype appeared many times. The rearrangement joins TRBV6-5 to TRBJ2-3, with 9 bases matching TRBD2. Germline values: CDR1 MNHEY, CDR2 SVGAGI. The ends lost 5 bases at V and 3 bases at J; junction bases unmatched: 3. The CDR3 extends over 14 amino acids. The CDR3 is CASSPGLATDTQYF. The DNA for the CDR3 is TGTGCCAGCAGTCCGGGACTAGCTACAGATACGCAGTATTTT.

A few counts support this clonotype. This rearrangement joins TRBV4-3 to TRBJ2-1, with D perhaps TRBD1 or TRBD2 (5 bases each). The DNA end favors TRBJ2-5, so the J call may be wrong. The CDR3 is made up of 14 amino acids. Per the germline V gene, CDR1 is LGHNA and CDR2 is YSLEER. The CDR3: CASSPEGFEGTQYF. The CDR3 bases are TGCGCCAGCAGCCCCGAGGGGTTCGAGGGGACCCAGTACTTC.

The rearrangement joins TRBV7-2 to TRBJ2-1, with D hard to call. Deletions cut 1 base from V and 10 bases from J, with 11 bases between. This CDR3 is built from 13 residues. CDR1 and CDR2 (germline): SGHTA, FQGNSA. As DNA, the CDR3 is TGTGCCAGCAGCTTAGAGGTAGGCGGAGAGCAGTTCTTC. Its protein product is CASSLEVGGEQFF. Filled out from reference TRBV7-2 and TRBJ2-1, the complete variable domain reads GAGVSQSPSNKVTEKGKDVELRCDPISGHTALYWYRQSLGQGLEFLIYFQGNSAPDKSGLPSDRFSAERTGGSVSTLTIQRTQQEDSAVYLCASSLEVGGEQFFGPGTRLTVL.